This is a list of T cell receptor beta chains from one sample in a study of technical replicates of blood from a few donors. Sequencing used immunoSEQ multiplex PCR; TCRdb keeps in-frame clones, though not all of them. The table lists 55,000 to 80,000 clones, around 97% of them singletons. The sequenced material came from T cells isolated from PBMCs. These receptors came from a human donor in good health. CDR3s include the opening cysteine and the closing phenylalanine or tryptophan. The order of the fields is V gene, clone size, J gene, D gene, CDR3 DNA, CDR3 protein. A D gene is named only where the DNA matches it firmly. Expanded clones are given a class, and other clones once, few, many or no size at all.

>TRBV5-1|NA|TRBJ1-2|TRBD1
TGCGCCAGCAGCCCGACAGGGGGAGGCTACACCTTC
CASSPTGGGYTF
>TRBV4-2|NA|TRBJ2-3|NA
TGTGCCAGCAGCCCAGGGGGAGGATTCACAGATACGCAGTATTTT
CASSPGGGFTDTQYF
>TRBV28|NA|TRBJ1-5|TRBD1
TGTGCCAGCAGTTACCCGACAGGGGATCAGCCCCAGCATTTT
CASSYPTGDQPQHF
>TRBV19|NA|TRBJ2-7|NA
TGTGCCAGTAGTTCTTTTACCTACGAGCAGTACTTC
CASSSFTYEQYF
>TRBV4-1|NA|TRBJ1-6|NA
TGCGCCAGCAGCCACTACACAGATCTTATCTCGGATTCACCCCTCCACTTT
CASSHYTDLISDSPLHF
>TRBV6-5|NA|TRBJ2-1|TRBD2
TGTGCCAGCAGTAAAGCGGGAGACGAGCAGTTCTTC
CASSKAGDEQFF
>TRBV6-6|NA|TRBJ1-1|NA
TGTGCCAGCAGACAGAACACTGAAGCTTTCTTT
CASRQNTEAFF
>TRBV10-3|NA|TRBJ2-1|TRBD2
TGTGCCATCAGTGAGGGACTAGCGGGAGGCTCCTACAATGAGCAGTTCTTC
CAISEGLAGGSYNEQFF
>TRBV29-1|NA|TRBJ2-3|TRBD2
TGCAGCGTTGAAGGGACTAGCGGAGGAGATACGCAGTATTTT
CSVEGTSGGDTQYF
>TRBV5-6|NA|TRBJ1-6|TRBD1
TGTGCCAGCAGTCGGGCGAGGGACAGCTCCTATAATTCACCCCTCCACTTT
CASSRARDSSYNSPLHF
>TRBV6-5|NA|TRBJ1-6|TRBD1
TGTGCCAGCGGCGGGACAGTTAATTCACCCCTCCACTTT
CASGGTVNSPLHF
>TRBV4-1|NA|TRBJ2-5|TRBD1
TGCGCCAGCAGCCAGCGCAGACAGGGTCTAGAGACCCAGTACTTC
CASSQRRQGLETQYF
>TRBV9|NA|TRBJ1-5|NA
TGTGCCAGCAGTGAACAGGGCTTCCAGCCCCAGCATTTT
CASSEQGFQPQHF
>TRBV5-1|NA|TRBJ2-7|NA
TGCGCCAGCAGCTTGGTTACAGGACCCTACGAGCAGTACTTC
CASSLVTGPYEQYF
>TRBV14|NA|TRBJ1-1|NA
TGTGCCAGCAGCCAAGACCCGGGAGCGAACACTGAAGCTTTCTTT
CASSQDPGANTEAFF
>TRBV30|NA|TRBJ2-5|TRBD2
TGTGCCTGGAGAGCGGGGGTCGGGGTGGAGACCCAGTACTTC
CAWRAGVGVETQYF
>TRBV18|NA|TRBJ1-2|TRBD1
TGTGCCAGCTCACCACGAGGACAGGGGTTCTATGGCTACACCTTC
CASSPRGQGFYGYTF
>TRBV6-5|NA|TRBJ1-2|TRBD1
TGTGCCAGCATCGACAGGGGGCGCGGTGGCTACACCTTC
CASIDRGRGGYTF
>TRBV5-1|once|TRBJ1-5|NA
TGCGCCAGCAGCTTGGTACCCTTATCTCCAGGGACAAATCAGCCCCAGCATTTT
CASSLVPLSPGTNQPQHF
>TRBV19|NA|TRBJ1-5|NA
TGTGCCAGTAGTCGACAGCACATCCAGCCCCAGCATTTT
CASSRQHIQPQHF
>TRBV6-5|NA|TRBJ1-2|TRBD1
TGTGCCAGCAGTTATGAGGGCAGGGGGAACTATGGCTACACCTTC
CASSYEGRGNYGYTF
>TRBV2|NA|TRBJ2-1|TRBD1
TGTGCCAGCAGATCGGACAGGGGGGGGATCGATGAGCAGTTCTTC
CASRSDRGGIDEQFF
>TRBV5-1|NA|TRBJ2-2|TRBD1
TGCGCCAGCAACCCGGGACAGGGTAACACCGGGGAGCTGTTTTTT
CASNPGQGNTGELFF
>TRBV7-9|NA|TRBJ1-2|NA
TGTGCCAGCAGCTTAGGGTCTGCGCCTGGCTACACCTTC
CASSLGSAPGYTF
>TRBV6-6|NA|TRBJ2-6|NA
TGTGCCAGCAGTTACTTGCCAGAGGCAGGGGCCAACGTCCTGACTTTC
CASSYLPEAGANVLTF
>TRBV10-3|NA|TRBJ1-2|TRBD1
TGTGCCATCAGGGACGGGACAGGGGAATATGGCTACACCTTC
CAIRDGTGEYGYTF
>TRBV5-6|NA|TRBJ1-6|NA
TGTGCCAGCACCTCGTTTAACGGCCTAGGGGGATCCTATAATTCACCCCTCCACTTT
CASTSFNGLGGSYNSPLHF
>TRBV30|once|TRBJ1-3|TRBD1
TGTGCCTGGAGTGTACAGGGGGGAAACACCATATATTTT
CAWSVQGGNTIYF
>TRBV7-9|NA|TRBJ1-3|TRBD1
TGTGCCAGCAGCTCCTCACAGGGGGCGCCCGGAAACACCATATATTTT
CASSSSQGAPGNTIYF
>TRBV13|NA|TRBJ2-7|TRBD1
TGTGCCAGCAGCCAACAGGGACAGGGTGCTTACGAGCAGTACTTC
CASSQQGQGAYEQYF
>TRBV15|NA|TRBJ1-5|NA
TGTGCCACCAGCGGGGGAAACGGGGGGCGACAGCCCCAGCATTTT
CATSGGNGGRQPQHF
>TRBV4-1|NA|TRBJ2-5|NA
TGCGCCAGCAGCCTACAGGGTCAAGAGACCCAGTACTTC
CASSLQGQETQYF
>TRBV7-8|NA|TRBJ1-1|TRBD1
TGTGCCAGCAGCTACAGGGGGCTTGTGTTGGACACTGAAGCTTTCTTT
CASSYRGLVLDTEAFF
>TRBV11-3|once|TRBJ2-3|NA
TGTGCCAGCAGCTACTCTCCCGATACGCAGTATTTT
CASSYSPDTQYF
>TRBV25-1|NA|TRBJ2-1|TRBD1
TGTGCCAGCAGTGTAGGGACAGCGTCATATATTCCCAATGAGCAGTTCTTC
CASSVGTASYIPNEQFF
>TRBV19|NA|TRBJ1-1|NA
TGTGCCAGTACCGTGGGGGGAGCGAGGGCTTTCTTT
CASTVGGARAFF
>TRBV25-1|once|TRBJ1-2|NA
TGTGCCAGCAACTCCGGGGGCTACACCTTC
CASNSGGYTF
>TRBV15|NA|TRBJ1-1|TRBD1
TGTGCCACCAGCAGAGACAGGGGGCTGAACACTGAAGCTTTCTTT
CATSRDRGLNTEAFF
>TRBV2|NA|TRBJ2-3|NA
TGTGCCAGCAGTGGCGAGGGCGGAAGCACAGATACGCAGTATTTT
CASSGEGGSTDTQYF
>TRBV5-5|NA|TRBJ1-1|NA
TGTGCCAGCAGCCTACAGACTATGTCTGAAGCTTTCTTT
CASSLQTMSEAFF
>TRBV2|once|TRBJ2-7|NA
TGTGCCAGCAGTGAGTGGCAGGGTAGCTCCTACGAGCAGTACTTC
CASSEWQGSSYEQYF
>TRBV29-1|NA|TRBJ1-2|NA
TGCAGCGTTGGAGCAGGTCCCAACTATGGCTACACCTTC
CSVGAGPNYGYTF
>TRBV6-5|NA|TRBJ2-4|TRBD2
TGTGCCAGCAGTTACAATTCGGGGAGGGTGGGCATTCAGTACTTC
CASSYNSGRVGIQYF
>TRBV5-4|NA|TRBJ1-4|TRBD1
TGTGCCAGCAGCAGGGAGGAACGGGCAGGGGGCGAGGAAAAACTGTTTTTT
CASSREERAGGEEKLFF
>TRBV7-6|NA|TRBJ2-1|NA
TGTGCCAGCAGGAAGTCGGCGGACTACAATGAGCAGTTCTTC
CASRKSADYNEQFF
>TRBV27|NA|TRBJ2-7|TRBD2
TGTGCCAGCAGTGTTTCCGCGGGAGTGGTCTACGAGCAGTACTTC
CASSVSAGVVYEQYF
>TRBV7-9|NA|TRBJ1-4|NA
TGTGCCAGCAGCTTTGAAATTCGGGGGACAACTAATGAAAAACTGTTTTTT
CASSFEIRGTTNEKLFF
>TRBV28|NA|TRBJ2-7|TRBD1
TGTGCCAGCAGTTACGGACAGGACTCTTACTTC
CASSYGQDSYF
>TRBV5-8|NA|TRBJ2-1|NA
TGTGCCAGCAGCCCTATGGCTGGGGCACTCAATGAGCAGTTCTTC
CASSPMAGALNEQFF
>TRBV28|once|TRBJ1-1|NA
TGTGCCAGCAGTCCGTGGAACACTGAAGCTTTCTTT
CASSPWNTEAFF
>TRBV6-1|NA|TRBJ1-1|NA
TGTGCCAGCAGTGAAGGTCCAGGGGAGACTGAAGCTTTCTTT
CASSEGPGETEAFF
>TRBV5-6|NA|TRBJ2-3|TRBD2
TGTGCCAGCAGCTGGGCGTTCTTGGGACTAGCTAAAGATACGCAGTATTTT
CASSWAFLGLAKDTQYF
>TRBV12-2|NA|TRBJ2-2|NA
TGTGCAAGTCGCTTAGCGCCACAGGGGGTTGGAAACAAGGGCGGGGAGCTGTTTTTT
CASRLAPQGVGNKGGELFF
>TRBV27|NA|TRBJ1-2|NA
TGTGCCAGCAGTACCTCACAGGGAGATGGCTACACCTTC
CASSTSQGDGYTF
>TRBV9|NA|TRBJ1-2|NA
TGTGCCAGCAGCGTAAATGCAGGGAAAAACTATGGCTACACCTTC
CASSVNAGKNYGYTF
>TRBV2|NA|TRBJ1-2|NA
TGTGCCAGCAGGACAGACAGTTCCTATGGCTACACCTTC
CASRTDSSYGYTF
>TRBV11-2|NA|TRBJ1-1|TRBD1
TGTGCCAGCAGCCCGGACAGGGTGAGCACTGAAGCTTTCTTT
CASSPDRVSTEAFF